This T cell receptor beta chain derives from a study of T-cell reconstitution after alpha-beta-depleted transplantation in children. Unique molecular identifiers were incorporated into the prepared TCRbeta library. TCRdb re-analysed the PCR reads in MiXCR, keeping a single row per CDR3 protein. Altogether under 7,000 distinct CDR3 sequences are present, under 15% being singletons, with the ten largest covering approximately 6%. Germline V CDR1 and CDR2: SGHTA, FQGNSA. Trimming removed 1 base from V and 4 bases from J, with 5 bases in between. This CDR3 has 14 amino acids. This clonotype is categorized as medium-sized.

The sequence derives from a boy younger than 18 with acute lymphoblastic leukemia, due to receive a stem cell transplant. The specimen was PBMCs, collected before TCRalphabeta/CD19-depleted stem cell transplant. This chain uses TRBV7-2 with TRBJ1-6; D remains unclear. The CDR3 sequence is CASSLVGYNSPLHF. In DNA, the CDR3 is TGTGCCAGCAGCTTAGTCGGTTATAATTCACCCCTCCACTTT.